What follows describes a single T cell receptor (beta chain). Its antigen is unknown. No much larger clonotype is one base removed from it; base qualities were not supplied. This sample is drawn from a study of T cell responses to AZD1222 COVID-19 vaccine listed by TCRdb under 2021. Context from the whole study: A total of 233 trial participants underwent TCR sequencing, of whom 207 had received two doses of AZD1222 and 26 had received two doses of the MenACWY control vaccine. Trial participants were enrolled by age into 18-55, 56-69 and 70-plus year subgroups, with approximately 150, 30 and 60 TCR-sequenced participants respectively.

The intended sense of this specimen's time point label: about 28 days (+/-7) after the second vaccine dose. AZD1222 recipients given second doses at about 4 weeks or at about 12 weeks were pooled, since spike-specific TCR depth and breadth were not found to differ between the two schedules. Samples from vaccinated people were obtained from the UK trials COV001 and COV002, which included a single-blind randomized controlled phase 2/3 trial of AZD1222 (ChAdOx1 nCoV-19) in healthy adults. For TCRbeta chain sequencing, PBMC samples were collected from trial participants at day 0 and at day 28 after the second dose. What the study reported, not specific to this receptor: Conclusions about previously exposed vaccinees are limited, since just five or six AZD1222 recipients were seropositive for SARS-CoV-2 at baseline. Participants were mostly white British and included more females than males, and it was suggested by the authors that clonal diversity may have been underestimated. The 56-69-year group was small, and its depth increase did not reach significance, likely because of low power. No day 14 peak-response samples were available, so repertoires were characterized only after the peak T cell response. After two AZD1222 doses, spike-specific TCR breadth and depth were significantly higher than at day 0 and than in MenACWY recipients. The vaccine-associated CD4 TCRs covered the entire spike protein, and the dominant responses fell in regions 160-218 and 743-854. Reportedly, close to half of the unique spike-specific TCRs recognized epitopes lying outside the regions that are mutated in the B.1.351 and B.1.1.7 variants.

The CDR3 runs 13 residues from the cysteine to the phenylalanine. The read is trimmed to its CDR3 DNA, 39 bases read in frame from base 1. Trimming takes 5 bases from V and 3 bases from J, and the germline ends sit 5 bases apart. The germline V gene (reference sequence) sets CDR1 to SEHNR and CDR2 to FQNEAQ. The CDR3 regions of human TCRbeta chains were analyzed by immunosequencing. Turning to the authors' computational methods: Repertoire TCRs were checked for matches against a reference library of SARS-CoV-2-specific TCRs that had been generated using the MIRA antigen-specificity platform. Breadth was defined as the fraction of unique TCRs that were SARS-CoV-2-associated. Depth was defined as the fraction of total T cells that were SARS-CoV-2-associated. Using the MIRA data, every spike-specific TCR was mapped to the spike region that the TCR reacted to and assigned to either a CD4 or a CD8 class. Log10-transformed breadth and depth values were compared by one-way ANOVA with Sidak's multiple comparisons tests. TCRdb mirrors the immuneACCESS table, restricted to in-frame sequences. Some clones are absent from its copies; in checked studies, under half trace to an unresolved V gene, and the reason for the others is unknown. Clone size and V and J calls were adopted from that table, with D and trimming inferred from the DNA. The sample yields under 150,000 clones; 92% were counted once. The top ten constitute about a tenth of the sample.

Rearrangement joined TRBV7-9 to TRBJ1-6; a confident D gene designation cannot be given. The source was peripheral blood, collected 28 days after the second AZD1222 dose. This receptor was taken from an adult who received the AZD1222 COVID-19 vaccine. The CDR3 here reads CASSLNYNSPLHF. The DNA reads as follows: TGTGCCAGCAGCCTCAACTATAATTCACCCCTCCACTTT.